This T cell receptor beta chain was sequenced in a study of monozygotic twins with cystic fibrosis. Study background: Library input was about 3.3 micrograms of fragmented DNA, with 15 PCR cycles. The study's findings and limits: Nucleotide-identical clonotype sharing was significantly higher within monozygotic CF twin pairs than between unrelated CF individuals. Low clonality (median roughly 0.0099) suggested a mostly naive repertoire.

Trimming removed 0 bases at V and 2 bases at J, with 5 bases between. Per germline, CDR1 GTSNPN and CDR2 SVGIG (reference sequence). The CDR3 is made up of 13 amino acids. Produced via immunoSEQ multiplex PCR; TCRdb's table is partial and in-frame only. In the table there are over 30,000 clones, 66% of which are singletons. To note about this clone: The antigen is undetermined.

Sequencing was performed on blood. The chain employs TRBV30 and TRBJ1-3; D gene ambiguous. The TCR comes from a girl aged 10 to 17 with cystic fibrosis. The CDR3 sequence is CAWSVGAGNTIYF. The CDR3 DNA follows: TGTGCCTGGAGTGTGGGAGCTGGAAACACCATATATTTT.